This TCR beta chain was recovered during a study of blood T cell repertoires in COVID-19. About the study: The origin of the acute and convalescent COVID-19 samples was the United States, Italy and Spain. The analysed material was cDNA or gDNA that came from T cells, B-cell-depleted T cells, or PBMCs.

Seattle patients were enrolled while actively infected and followed longitudinally. Assay used: immunoSEQ multiplex PCR; TCRdb lists only in-frame clones, some missing. The repertoire holds 200,000 to 250,000 clones, with 84% as singletons. The source material was peripheral blood. The receptor's source is a woman aged 80 or older with COVID-19, enrolled during active disease.

The CDR3, as DNA: TGTGCCAGCCAAACGGGGTCCTATGGCGATGGCTACACCTTC. The encoded protein is CASQTGSYGDGYTF. This chain links TRBV6-5 with TRBJ1-2, with D hard to call. The CDR3 runs to 14 residues. The V end lost 8 bases, the J end lost 6 bases, and 19 bases lay between the germline ends. From germline, CDR1 is MNHEY and CDR2 SVGAGI.